This T cell receptor (beta chain) was retrieved from a study of PD-L1 blockade in urothelial cancer. Libraries were prepared by immunoSEQ multiplex PCR; TCRdb keeps only in-frame clonotypes and omits some of them. The table lists under 95,000 clones, 84% of them singletons. Per germline, CDR1 SEHNR and CDR2 FQNEAQ (reference sequence). V lost 6 bases and J lost 8; bases outside the gene matches: 11. The CDR3 spans 15 residues. The time point: pretreatment peripheral blood. Samples were collected from each patient before treatment and during treatment. Each patient gave between 1 and 8 of them in total.

This chain joins TRBV7-9 and TRBJ2-7; 12 bases align to TRBD1. The sequencing used PBMCs, collected around atezolizumab (anti-PD-L1) treatment. The TCR originated in a man aged 55 to 70 with urothelial cancer. The CDR3 sequence: CASSSSGTGGLQQYF. The CDR3 DNA follows: TGTGCCAGCAGTAGCTCCGGGACAGGGGGCCTCCAGCAGTACTTC.